The 15 T cell receptor beta chains reported below all come from one sample, sequenced in a study. TCRdb reanalysed the 5' RACE reads using MiXCR and keeps one entry per CDR3 protein. The table shows about 54,000 distinct CDR3 sequences, with 15% to 20% occurring only once. Sequencing was carried out using naive CD4+ T cells sorted from blood. Specified subset: naive CD4+ T cells, CD4+CD45RA+CD25-. The receptors stem from a female donor with breast cancer.

This clonotype was seen more than once but under ten times. The chain couples TRBV28 to TRBJ2-1; D is ambiguous. The CDR3 spans 13 residues. Trimming cost V 2 bases and J 5 bases, with 7 bases left between them. In germline, CDR1 is MDHEN, CDR2 SYDVKM. This CDR3 is CASSLIQDNEQFF. The CDR3 DNA is TGTGCCAGCAGTTTAATCCAGGACAATGAGCAGTTCTTC.

This clonotype was recorded a few times. This chain connects TRBV25-1 to TRBJ1-3; no clear D gene. Looked up from germline, CDR1 is MGHDK and CDR2 is SYGVNS. Trimming removed 2 bases at V and 0 bases at J, with 8 bases between. There are 15 residues in the CDR3. The CDR3 loop is CASSEGPLSGNTIYF. Here the CDR3 DNA reads TGTGCCAGCAGTGAAGGACCTCTCTCTGGAAACACCATATATTTT.

With regard to this clonotype: A single base separates this from a much larger clone, so it may be a read error. V and J are TRBV15 and TRBJ2-1; TRBD2 aligns across 9 bases. Per germline, CDR1 LNHNV and CDR2 YYDKDF (reference sequence). This CDR3 has 15 residues. This CDR3 reads CATGRDSGRLFEQFF. CDR3 nucleotides: TGTGCCACCGGCAGAGATAGCGGGAGACTTTTTGAGCAGTTCTTC.

This clonotype was detected ten times or more. The chain combines TRBV27 with TRBJ1-2; D remains unclear. V lost 5 bases to trimming and J lost 7 bases, with 17 bases between them. The CDR3 loop spans 14 amino acids. CDR1 is MNHEY and CDR2 is SMNVEV in the germline V gene (reference sequence). The CDR3 DNA reads as TGTGCCAGCAGTCCAACCCCCTTCAAGCGTGGCTACACCTTC. It specifies CASSPTPFKRGYTF.

This clonotype has a handful of counts. The chain links TRBV29-1 to TRBJ2-7; D is possibly TRBD2 (6 bases). The V end was cut by 6 bases, the J end by 2 bases, with 14 bases between. This CDR3 contains 13 residues. Germline CDR1 SQVTM, CDR2 ANQGSEA. The CDR3 loop reads CSVRYRTTYEQYF. The CDR3, as DNA: TGCAGCGTCAGATACCGGACTACCTACGAGCAGTACTTC.

This clonotype was counted only a few times. The chain joins TRBV28 to TRBJ2-4; D is possibly TRBD1 (6 bases). Between the trimmed V and J ends, which lost 9 bases and 3 bases, there was a span of 12 bases. This CDR3 spans 13 amino acids. Germline V CDR1 and CDR2: MDHEN, SYDVKM. The CDR3 region is CASTGFGKNIQYF. In nucleotides, the CDR3 is TGTGCCAGTACAGGGTTTGGCAAAAACATTCAGTACTTC.

The table lists this clonotype with a few counts. This chain joins TRBV7-9 and TRBJ1-1, with TRBD1 identical over 8 bases. The CDR3 sequence is 15 residues long. Trimming removed 3 bases from V and 1 base from J; junction bases left unmatched: 4. CDR1 and CDR2 (germline): SEHNR, FQNEAQ (reference sequence). CDR3: CASSLNQGANTEAFF. The DNA for the CDR3 is TGTGCCAGCAGCTTGAATCAGGGGGCGAACACTGAAGCTTTCTTT.

At least ten counts were recorded for this clonotype. This sequence joins TRBV6-5 and TRBJ2-2, with D possibly called TRBD1 or TRBD2 (6 bases each). Germline CDR1 reads MNHEY; CDR2 reads SVGAGI. Trimming cost V 5 bases and J 10 bases, with 17 bases left between them. CDR3 size: 14 residues. CDR3 coding DNA: TGTGCCAGCAGTCCGCTTGGGGGGCGCATGGAGCTGTTTTTT. Its protein product is CASSPLGGRMELFF.

This clonotype showed up just a few times. This chain links TRBV7-2 with TRBJ2-3, with 9 bases fitting TRBD2. The CDR3 runs 15 residues. J gave up 6 bases and V 1 base, and 5 bases lay outside the gene matches. The germline V gene has CDR1 SGHTA and CDR2 FQGNSA. The DNA of the CDR3 is TGTGCCAGCAGCTTAGGAGCGGGAGGTGGGGATACGCAGTATTTT. Translating it yields CASSLGAGGGDTQYF.

This clonotype was observed at least ten times. The rearrangement uses TRBV10-3 and TRBJ1-1, with unresolved D. The CDR3 has 13 amino acids. Germline V gene data show CDR1 as ENHRY and CDR2 as SYGVKD. Trimming took off 11 bases at V and 1 base at J, with 14 bases between the two ends. The DNA of the CDR3 is TGTGCCGCCCAGTTCAACAGGAACACTGAAGCTTTCTTT. Translated: CAAQFNRNTEAFF.

The chain recombines TRBV29-1 with TRBJ2-7; 8 bases are a match to TRBD1. The CDR3 spans 14 residues. V lost 7 bases, J lost 5 bases, and 13 bases stayed unmatched. Germline lookup yields CDR1 SQVTM and CDR2 ANQGSEA. The CDR3 nucleotides read TGCAGCGCTAGACAGGGGACCAGGGGGAACGAGCAGTACTTC. Amino acids: CSARQGTRGNEQYF.

This clonotype was recorded a few times. V gene TRBV7-2 combines with J gene TRBJ2-1, with D hard to call. The CDR3 is made up of 13 amino acids. The germline V gene has CDR1 SGHTA and CDR2 FQGNSA. V lost 5 bases, J lost 7 bases, and 12 bases lay in between. CDR3 coding DNA: TGTGCCAGCAGCGTCCCGGCCGTTAATGAGCAGTTCTTC. Translating it yields CASSVPAVNEQFF.

The chain carries TRBV19 and TRBJ2-2; D is uncertain. Looked up from germline, CDR1 is LNHDA and CDR2 is SQIVND (reference sequence). V lost 8 bases and J lost 5, with 12 bases in between. The CDR3 sequence is 13 residues long. The CDR3 loop is CASWIPATGELFF. CDR3 sequence (DNA): TGTGCCAGTTGGATTCCCGCTACCGGGGAGCTGTTTTTT.

The genes are TRBV5-1 and TRBJ2-1; TRBD1 agrees at 8 bases. J gave up 8 bases and V 6 bases, and 7 bases lay outside the gene matches. CDR1 is SGHRS and CDR2 is YFSETQ in the germline V gene. The CDR3 is 13 amino acids. The DNA of the CDR3 is TGCGCCAGCACCCCAGGACAGGGCGATGAGCAGTTCTTC. It specifies CASTPGQGDEQFF. The variable domain in full, with the rest retrieved from reference TRBV5-1 and TRBJ2-1, is KAGVTQTPRYLIKTRGQQVTLSCSPISGHRSVSWYQQTPGQGLQFLFEYFSETQRNKGNFPGRFSGRQFSNSRSEMNVSTLELGDSALYLCASTPGQGDEQFFGPGTRLTVL.

V gene TRBV5-1 combines with J gene TRBJ2-5; the match to TRBD1 covers 8 bases. CDR1 and CDR2 from the germline V gene are SGHRS and YFSETQ. The J segment lost 4 bases and the V segment lost 3 bases, leaving 11 bases of the junction unmatched. This CDR3 comprises 16 residues. The CDR3 nucleotides read TGCGCCAGCAGCTCTGACGACAGGGGTTCTAGAGAGACCCAGTACTTC. Translated: CASSSDDRGSRETQYF.